Included here is one TCR beta chain sequence, with context. Its antigen is not known. These data belong to a study of cytomegalovirus exposure and HLA in healthy donors. Study results and caveats: Likely technical artifact: a cluster of highly shared sequence variants.

The CDR3 runs to 16 residues. Per the germline V gene, CDR1 is MGHRA and CDR2 is YSYEKL. Trimming at V came to 4 bases and at J to 3 bases, leaving 9 bases not matched to a gene. With 60 Vbeta and 13 Jbeta primers, the PCR was carried out. Original analysis: The count from a later analysis was some 76 million unique TCR beta chains, approximately 9.9 million of them shared. Profiled with immunoSEQ multiplex PCR; TCRdb holds only in-frame clones, not every one. The V and J calls and clone size come from that table; D and trimming were worked out from the DNA. The sample holds approximately 200,000 clones, more than 75% seen once. Despite likely unrecorded immune exposures, the donors were nominally healthy at the time of sampling.

V is TRBV4-1 and J is TRBJ1-1; 9 positions agree with TRBD1. This clonotype was obtained from a woman in her fifties or sixties in good health and CMV-seropositive. The sequencing input was PBMCs. In nucleotides, the CDR3 is TGCGCCAGCAGCCCGGGACAGGGTATTCGGGACACTGAAGCTTTCTTT. This sequence encodes CASSPGQGIRDTEAFF.